This T cell receptor beta chain was sequenced during a study of blood T cell repertoires in COVID-19. For the study at large: The study drew acute and convalescent COVID-19 samples from the United States, Italy and Spain. T cells, B-cell-depleted T cells, or PBMCs supplied cDNA or gDNA.

Original handling: Cell counts per sample came from amplifying reference gene primers. Data came from immunoSEQ multiplex PCR; TCRdb stores just in-frame clones and leaves some out. D and trimming come from the DNA, and the V and J calls and clone size come from that table. The sample lists 250,000 to 350,000 clones, approximately 83% occurring once. Trimming at V came to 6 bases and at J to 7 bases, leaving 5 bases not matched to a gene. Per germline, CDR1 PRHDT and CDR2 FYEKMQ (reference sequence). The CDR3 length is 13 residues. Patients at the Seattle site were enrolled during active infection and followed longitudinally.

The origin of this receptor is a person aged 70 to 79 with COVID-19, enrolled during active disease. Sequenced sample: peripheral blood. This chain connects TRBV13 to TRBJ2-3; TRBD1 agrees at 9 bases. In DNA, the CDR3 is TGTGCCAGCAGTACACAGGGGGCTAATACGCAGTATTTT. Its translation is CASSTQGANTQYF.